The sequence of this TCR beta chain was determined in a study of Graves' ophthalmopathy and Graves' hyperthyroidism. Study background: Peripheral blood was obtained at first diagnosis, ahead of any treatment.

Amplifying from RNA transcripts, the study obtained TCR beta CDR3 regions. The first-round RT-PCR employed HTBI primers together with the Qiagen OneStep RT-PCR kit. A multiplex PCR was then performed as the second round. MiXCR, run by TCRdb on the multiplex PCR reads, gives a single entry per CDR3 protein. The repertoire holds approximately 210,000 distinct CDR3 sequences, with roughly 27% as singletons. Germline lookup yields CDR1 MNHEY and CDR2 SVGEGT. Trimming stripped 4 bases from V and 6 bases from J, with 12 bases between. The CDR3 consists of 13 residues. Study observations and caveats: Blood also harbored most expanded thyroid clonotypes above 0.001 frequency.

Comments on this clonotype: Its antigen is currently unknown.

The PBMCs used were ones drawn from over 9.5 ml of fresh peripheral blood. The source material was peripheral blood. V usage is TRBV6-2 or TRBV6-3 and J usage is TRBJ1-2, with no clear D. This sequence originates from a man aged 45 to 65 with Graves' ophthalmopathy. This chain's CDR3 is CASSFEGRDGYTF. Written as DNA, the CDR3 is TGTGCCAGCAGTTTTGAGGGCCGAGATGGCTACACCTTC.